The 2 T cell receptor beta chains below all came from one sample that was sequenced in a study of response to subunit inactivated influenza vaccine. MiXCR, applied by TCRdb to the RT-PCR reads, yields one record per CDR3 protein. Found here are about 700,000 distinct CDR3 sequences, about 15% of them singletons; the top ten hold roughly 7.2%. The sample was PBMCs from blood, taken 14 days before vaccination. The receptors stem from a man in his forties or fifties who received an inactivated influenza vaccine.

Turning to this clonotype: This may be a read error: a much more frequent sequence differs by one nucleotide. The chain employs TRBV27 and TRBJ1-5; a possible D gene is TRBD1 (6 bases). CDR1 and CDR2 from the germline V gene are MNHEY and SMNVEV (reference sequence). The CDR3 spans 17 residues. As DNA, the CDR3 is TGTGCCAGCAGTCCCGGACAGAATGGACGAAGCAATAAGCCCCAGCATTTT. This sequence encodes CASSPGQNGRSNKPQHF.

The sample holds many counts of this clonotype. This sequence joins TRBV12-3 or TRBV12-4 and TRBJ2-1; D is undetermined. This CDR3 comprises 13 residues. V lost 5 bases, J lost 10 bases, and 15 bases lay in between. The CDR3 sequence is CASSPPLAEEQFF. In DNA form, the CDR3 reads TGTGCCAGCAGTCCGCCTTTGGCTGAAGAGCAGTTCTTC.